The 14 T cell receptor beta chains reported below all come from one sample, sequenced in a study of T-cell reconstitution after alpha-beta-depleted transplantation in children. Unique molecular identifiers were used in preparing the TCRbeta library. Via MiXCR, TCRdb re-called the PCR reads, giving one row per CDR3 protein. Here the sample spans under 150,000 distinct CDR3 sequences, about a tenth being singletons. Source: PBMCs, mostly from graft donor cells, taken 180 days after TCRalphabeta/CD19-depleted stem cell transplant. The source is a girl less than two years old who had a stem cell transplant for combined immunodeficiency, so the T cells may come from the graft donor.

The chain recombines TRBV18 with TRBJ2-3; D not resolved. The CDR3 contains 13 residues. The V end was cut by 6 bases, the J end by 4 bases, with 11 bases between. Germline V gives CDR1 KGHSH, CDR2 LQKENI. In DNA, the CDR3 is TGTGCCAGCTCGCTCCTTGTCGCAGATACGCAGTATTTT. It translates to CASSLLVADTQYF.

The table lists this clonotype with a count of one. CDR3 sequence: CASSIPGRGHQPQHF. CDR3 DNA: TGTGCCAGTAGTATACCCGGAAGAGGCCATCAGCCCCAGCATTTT. The rearrangement uses TRBV19 and TRBJ1-5; no definite D call. The V and J ends lost 2 bases and 5 bases respectively, with 13 bases between them. Germline CDR1 LNHDA, CDR2 SQIVND (reference sequence). This CDR3 is 15 amino acids long.

In this sample, this clonotype turned up many times. The rearrangement uses TRBV7-8 and TRBJ1-5; D is unresolved. Germline V CDR1 and CDR2: SGHVS, FQNEAQ. CDR3 length: 15 amino acids. Trimming removed 1 base from V and 1 base from J, with 8 bases in between. The CDR3 loop reads CASSLEENSNQPQHF. The CDR3 region has the DNA TGTGCCAGCAGCTTAGAGGAAAACAGCAATCAGCCCCAGCATTTT.

The chain recombines TRBV18 with TRBJ1-4; 7 bases fit TRBD1. The V gene's germline CDR1 is KGHSH and CDR2 LQKENI. There are 14 residues in the CDR3. V lost 2 bases to trimming and J lost 7 bases; unmatched junction nucleotides: 4. CDR3 DNA sequence: TGTGCCAGCTCACCAGCCCGGACAGGTGAAAAACTGTTTTTT. Translated, it gives CASSPARTGEKLFF.

Of note for this clonotype: This is likely a read error, given that the CDR3 carries no conserved phenylalanine or tryptophan at its end. V and J are TRBV2 and TRBJ2-7; TRBD2 matches at 7 bases. Unmatched junction bases numbered 5, after V lost 4 bases and J lost 5 bases. Germline V gene lookup returns CDR1 SNHLY and CDR2 FYNNEI. The CDR3 is 13 amino acids. The CDR3 region has the DNA TGTGCCAGCAGTGGGGAGGGGCTCAACGAGCAGTACTCC. Protein sequence: CASSGEGLNEQYS.

This clonotype was seen only a few times. The chain uses TRBV20-1 and TRBJ2-7; 10 nucleotides agree with TRBD1. The germline V gene has CDR1 DFQATT and CDR2 SNEGSKA (reference sequence). The CDR3 loop spans 13 amino acids. J lost 6 bases, V lost 6 bases, and 8 bases had no gene match. As DNA, the CDR3 is TGCAGTGCCCGGGACAGGGGTTCCCTCGAGCAGTACTTC. Residues: CSARDRGSLEQYF.

This clonotype occurred a few times. At one of its ends the junction is not consistent with the germline gene, which may arise from a read error. V is TRBV7-6 and J is TRBJ2-7, with 8 bases identical to TRBD2. The CDR3 sequence is 14 residues long. Germline assignment: CDR1 SGHVS and CDR2 FNYEAQ. Here the CDR3 DNA reads TGTGCCAGCAGCTTAGAAGCGGGAGCCTACGCGCAGTACTTC. This gives the protein CASSLEAGAYAQYF. The complete variable domain, with remaining parts taken from reference TRBV7-6 and TRBJ2-7, reads GAGVSQSPRYKVTKRGQDVALRCDPISGHVSLYWYRQALGQGPEFLTYFNYEAQQDKSGLPNDRFSAERPEGSISTLTIQRTEQRDSAMYRCASSLEAGAYAQYFGPGTRLTVT.

The chain recombines TRBV14 with TRBJ2-5; D is unresolved. V dropped 1 base and J dropped 4 bases, with 10 bases sitting between them. The CDR3 is 14 amino acids. The V gene's germline CDR1 is SGHDN and CDR2 FVKESK. The CDR3 is CASSQGVSRETQYF. Written as DNA, the CDR3 is TGTGCCAGCAGCCAAGGCGTCTCGAGAGAGACCCAGTACTTC.

This clonotype was seen more than once but under ten times. This chain connects TRBV30 to TRBJ2-5; TRBD1 is a possible D gene (6 bases). Trimming removed 5 bases at V and 4 bases at J, with 11 bases between. The germline V gene encodes CDR1 GTSNPN and CDR2 SVGIG (reference sequence). The CDR3 runs to 12 residues. CDR3 loop: CAWAQGRETQYF. In DNA, the CDR3 is TGTGCCTGGGCCCAGGGGAGAGAGACCCAGTACTTC.

The chain uses TRBV24-1 and TRBJ1-5; the match to TRBD1 covers 7 bases. The length of the CDR3 is 14 residues. Germline V lookup: CDR1 KGHDR, CDR2 SFDVKD. Trimming took 10 bases from V and 0 from J; bases not matched to a gene: 5. CDR3 residues: CATGGSYSNQPQHF. In DNA form, the CDR3 reads TGTGCCACAGGGGGCTCATATAGCAATCAGCCCCAGCATTTT.

This clonotype was observed at least ten times. The chain joins TRBV5-1 to TRBJ2-3; no clear D gene. CDR3 length: 11 amino acids. V was cut by 5 bases and J by 6 bases, with 7 bases left in between. The germline V gene has CDR1 SGHRS and CDR2 YFSETQ. The CDR3 spells CASRIADTQYF. CDR3 bases: TGCGCCAGCAGGATAGCCGATACGCAGTATTTT.

This clonotype turned up a few times. The CDR3 region is CASSAPTGRYEQYF. CDR3 DNA: TGTGCCAGCAGCGCTCCTACAGGGAGGTACGAGCAGTACTTC. This sequence joins TRBV7-2 and TRBJ2-7; D may match TRBD1 or TRBD2 (6 bases each). CDR3 length equals 14 residues. Trimming stripped 5 bases from V and 4 bases from J, with 15 bases between. CDR1 SGHTA and CDR2 FQGNSA come from the germline V gene. The variable domain in full, with the rest retrieved from reference TRBV7-2 and TRBJ2-7, is GAGVSQSPSNKVTEKGKDVELRCDPISGHTALYWYRQSLGQGLEFLIYFQGNSAPDKSGLPSDRFSAERTGGSVSTLTIQRTQQEDSAVYLCASSAPTGRYEQYFGPGTRLTVT.

Ten or more counts support this clonotype. This sequence joins TRBV6-5 and TRBJ2-2; D is uncertain. The CDR3 totals 15 residues. The germline V gene has CDR1 MNHEY and CDR2 SVGAGI. Trimming left V 4 bases short and J 1 base short, with 10 bases between. The CDR3 region has the DNA TGTGCCAGCAGTTCTCGCCGTTTGAACACCGGGGAGCTGTTTTTT. It encodes CASSSRRLNTGELFF.

This clonotype has just a few counts. The chain has TRBV4-3 and TRBJ1-4, with 7 bases lining up with TRBD1. Losses at the gene ends were 0 bases for V and 4 bases for J; bases not matched to a gene: 5. The CDR3 spans 16 residues. CDR1 is LGHNA, CDR2 YSLEER, per germline. CDR3 sequence (DNA): TGCGCCAGCAGCCAAGAGGGGGGACAGCGTAATGAAAAACTGTTTTTT. It encodes CASSQEGGQRNEKLFF.